The 25 T cell receptor beta chains in this list originate from one sample, sequenced in a study of T cell responses to AZD1222 COVID-19 vaccine. The repertoire was sequenced with immunoSEQ multiplex PCR; TCRdb's copy has only in-frame clones and lacks some. The sample lists roughly 100,000 clones, over 80% occurring once. The specimen comprised peripheral blood, sampled on day 0 of AZD1222 vaccination. These receptors all come from an adult in good health.

Only a few counts were recorded for this clone. This rearrangement joins TRBV11-2 to TRBJ1-1; D is uncertain. Germline V CDR1 and CDR2: SGHAT, FQNNGV. The CDR3 totals 16 residues. Trimming took 0 bases from V and 2 from J, leaving 13 bases between them. CDR3 sequence: CASSLDIIGRNTEAFF. CDR3 DNA: TGTGCCAGCAGCTTAGATATCATCGGAAGAAACACTGAAGCTTTCTTT.

The chain is built from TRBV5-4 and TRBJ2-5; 9 nucleotides agree with TRBD1. Trimming at V came to 0 bases and at J to 10 bases, leaving 7 bases not matched to a gene. Germline V gives CDR1 SGHNT, CDR2 YYREEE (reference sequence). This CDR3 comprises 14 residues. This CDR3 is CASSLEQGARDQYF. In DNA, the CDR3 is TGTGCCAGCAGCTTGGAACAGGGGGCTAGGGACCAGTACTTC.

The chain is built from TRBV27 and TRBJ1-5; weak D call: TRBD1 (5 bases). The V gene lost 4 bases and the J gene lost 6 bases, with 16 bases spanning the gap. Germline values: CDR1 MNHEY, CDR2 SMNVEV (reference sequence). The CDR3 totals 15 residues. In DNA form, the CDR3 reads TGTGCCAGCAGTTCTCGGTGGGGGTCCGGTCAGCCCCAGCATTTT. It specifies CASSSRWGSGQPQHF.

The CDR3 bases are TGTGCCAGCAGCTTAGGACAGGGGAGGGAGCAGTTCTTC. Amino acid sequence: CASSLGQGREQFF. The gene calls are TRBV7-6 and TRBJ2-1; TRBD1 matches 8 bases. The CDR3 runs to 13 residues. The junction had 3 bases not matched to a gene; V was cut back by 1 base and J by 10 bases. Germline V gives CDR1 SGHVS, CDR2 FNYEAQ.

V and J are TRBV4-3 and TRBJ2-2; no reliable D call. The CDR3 extends over 13 amino acids. Per germline, CDR1 LGHNA and CDR2 YSLEER. The ends were cut back, 3 bases at V and 4 bases at J, with 6 bases in the middle. The CDR3 reads CASSHLGTGELFF. CDR3 coding DNA: TGCGCCAGCAGCCATTTGGGCACCGGGGAGCTGTTTTTT.

The rearrangement joins TRBV5-1 to TRBJ2-1, with D hard to call. The germline V gene has CDR1 SGHRS and CDR2 YFSETQ. Trimming removed 0 bases from V and 1 base from J, with 8 bases in between. The CDR3 runs to 15 residues. In nucleotides, the CDR3 is TGCGCCAGCAGCTTGGCGTCTGTATCCTACAATGAGCAGTTCTTC. This sequence encodes CASSLASVSYNEQFF.

The chain carries TRBV7-2 and TRBJ1-2; maybe TRBD1 (5 bases). This CDR3 comprises 15 residues. V was shortened by 1 base and J by 3 bases, with 12 bases between the two germline ends. Germline V gene data show CDR1 as SGHTA and CDR2 as FQGNSA. The CDR3 sequence is CASSLEGTPYYGYTF. The CDR3 DNA sequence: TGTGCCAGCAGCTTAGAAGGGACGCCCTACTATGGCTACACCTTC.

The chain links TRBV10-1 to TRBJ1-5; D gene uncertain. CDR3 length: 15 amino acids. Per germline, CDR1 WNHNN and CDR2 SYGVQD (reference sequence). Trimming took 2 bases from V and 3 from J, leaving 11 bases between them. CDR3 nucleotide sequence: TGCGCCAGCAGTGAGGGGAAGGGCTTCAATCAGCCCCAGCATTTT. It yields the protein CASSEGKGFNQPQHF.

This chain connects TRBV3-1 (or the pseudogene TRBV3-2) to TRBJ2-1; maybe TRBD1 (6 bases). This CDR3 is 16 amino acids long. The V end lost 1 base, the J end lost 8 bases, and 18 bases lay between the germline ends. The germline V gene encodes CDR1 LGHDT and CDR2 YNNKEL (reference sequence). The CDR3 nucleotides read TGTGCCAGCAGCCAAGCTTCCGGGACAAGATTCCATGAGCAGTTCTTC. Its protein product is CASSQASGTRFHEQFF.

The V and J genes are TRBV3-1 (or the pseudogene TRBV3-2) and TRBJ2-3; possible D gene TRBD2, 5 bases. Deletions cut 4 bases from V and 6 bases from J, with 8 bases between. The germline V gene has CDR1 LGHDT and CDR2 YNNKEL (reference sequence). The CDR3 consists of 12 residues. The CDR3 nucleotides are TGTGCCAGCAGCCCCCGCGGGGATACGCAGTATTTT. Its protein is CASSPRGDTQYF.

The chain joins TRBV4-1 to TRBJ2-1, with 8 bases matching TRBD2. The ends lost 6 bases at V and 5 bases at J; junction bases unmatched: 6. This CDR3 has 14 residues. Germline lookup yields CDR1 MGHRA and CDR2 YSYEKL. The CDR3 reads CASSLRGEDNEQFF. DNA of the CDR3: TGCGCCAGCAGTTTGCGGGGGGAAGACAATGAGCAGTTCTTC.

V gene TRBV6-2 or TRBV6-3 combines with J gene TRBJ1-5; weak D call: TRBD1 (5 bases). The CDR3 contains 16 residues. V lost 2 bases to trimming and J lost 3 bases, with 14 bases between them. From germline, CDR1 is MNHEY and CDR2 SVGEGT. CDR3 in DNA: TGTGCCAGCAGTTACCTTTCTGGGGGGGTCAATCAGCCCCAGCATTTT. Translating it yields CASSYLSGGVNQPQHF.

The chain recombines TRBV12-5 with TRBJ2-7; a weak D match, TRBD1 (5 bases). V lost 1 base and J 4 bases, leaving 5 bases between the germline ends. The CDR3 extends over 12 amino acids. Looked up from germline, CDR1 is LGHNT and CDR2 is FRNRAP. For the CDR3, the DNA is TGTGCTAGTGGTTTGGACAGGTACGAGCAGTACTTC. Protein product: CASGLDRYEQYF.

This chain links TRBV5-1 with TRBJ2-1; 7 nucleotides line up with TRBD2. V trimming: 6 bases; J trimming: 7 bases; junction bases outside the gene matches: 13. The CDR3 consists of 15 residues. In germline, CDR1 is SGHRS, CDR2 YFSETQ. CDR3 coding DNA: TGCGCCAGCACCCCCCCGGGCGGGGGAAGGAATGAGCAGTTCTTC. It is translated as CASTPPGGGRNEQFF.

This clone was observed once. The rearrangement links TRBV5-1 to TRBJ1-4; 9 positions match TRBD1. V dropped 1 base and J dropped 7; count of bases not matched to a gene: 14. The CDR3 contains 18 residues. Germline values: CDR1 SGHRS, CDR2 YFSETQ. CDR3 in amino acids: CASSLTPGQGMTREKLFF. CDR3 DNA: TGCGCCAGCAGCTTGACACCGGGACAGGGAATGACACGTGAAAAACTGTTTTTT.

This rearrangement joins TRBV7-9 to TRBJ2-1; D gene unclear. V lost 7 bases, J lost 5 bases, and 9 bases lay in between. Germline assignment: CDR1 SEHNR and CDR2 FQNEAQ (reference sequence). This CDR3 is built from 12 residues. CDR3 DNA sequence: TGTGCCAGCAACCCCCGGGACAATGAGCAGTTCTTC. Encoded protein: CASNPRDNEQFF.

The chain is built from TRBV16 and TRBJ2-1, with 9 bases aligning to TRBD2. CDR1 is KGHSY, CDR2 FQNENV, per germline. With V trimmed by 0 bases and J by 3 bases, 6 bases remained unmatched. This CDR3 spans 17 amino acids. CDR3 sequence: CASSQSRASGDYNEQFF. The CDR3 nucleotides are TGTGCCAGCAGCCAATCCAGGGCTAGCGGGGACTACAATGAGCAGTTCTTC.

The J gene is TRBJ2-7, the V gene TRBV29-1; 7 bases map to TRBD2. Germline CDR1 and CDR2: SQVTM and ANQGSEA. The ends lost 6 bases at V and 3 bases at J; junction bases unmatched: 8. The CDR3 runs to 13 residues. The DNA of the CDR3 is TGCAGCGTCGGTCTCGGGGGGATCTACGAGCAGTACTTC. Encoded protein: CSVGLGGIYEQYF.

This chain joins TRBV4-1 and TRBJ2-1, with 8 bases identical to TRBD1. CDR1 MGHRA and CDR2 YSYEKL come from the germline V gene. The CDR3 consists of 16 residues. The V segment lost 0 bases and the J segment 8 bases; nucleotides outside the gene matches: 9. CDR3 in amino acids: CASSQDPQGAQDEQFF. Written as DNA, the CDR3 is TGCGCCAGCAGCCAAGACCCCCAGGGGGCTCAGGATGAGCAGTTCTTC.

This clone is a singleton in its sample. The gene calls are TRBV10-3 and TRBJ2-2; no firm D call. Germline-derived CDR1 and CDR2 are ENHRY and SYGVKD. V was cut by 7 bases and J by 0 bases, with 0 bases left in between. CDR3 length equals 11 residues. CDR3 DNA: TGTGCCATCACGAACACCGGGGAGCTGTTTTTT. Protein product: CAITNTGELFF.

The CDR3 nucleotides read TGTGCCAGCAGCTACGTGGAGGGCACAGATACGCAGTATTTT. Translating gives CASSYVEGTDTQYF. The V gene is TRBV7-9, the J gene TRBJ2-3; a weak D match, TRBD2 (5 bases). The CDR3 spans 14 residues. With 4 bases removed from V and 1 base from J, the gap between germline ends came to 9 bases. In germline, CDR1 is SEHNR, CDR2 FQNEAQ (reference sequence).

The V gene is TRBV5-1, the J gene TRBJ2-1; D perhaps matches TRBD1 (7 bases). V lost 0 bases and J lost 6, with 13 bases in between. This CDR3 region has 15 residues. From germline, CDR1 is SGHRS and CDR2 YFSETQ. The CDR3 reads CASSLAGGNSNEQFF. Written as DNA, the CDR3 is TGCGCCAGCAGCTTGGCAGGGGGGAATAGCAATGAGCAGTTCTTC.

V is TRBV28 and J is TRBJ1-2, with D perhaps TRBD1 (5 bases). The V and J ends lost 10 bases and 0 bases respectively, with 12 bases between them. CDR1 and CDR2 (germline): MDHEN, SYDVKM. The CDR3 sequence is 13 residues long. The CDR3 DNA is TGTGCCACCCTCAGGGCAGCTAACTATGGCTACACCTTC. Translation gives CATLRAANYGYTF.

This clone turned up a few times. The rearrangement links TRBV6-5 to TRBJ1-3; D may be TRBD1 (5 bases). This CDR3 spans 15 amino acids. Germline V CDR1 and CDR2: MNHEY, SVGAGI. V dropped 5 bases and J dropped 0 bases, with 11 bases sitting between them. CDR3 amino acids: CASSLRQSSGNTIYF. The DNA of the CDR3 is TGTGCCAGCAGTCTGCGACAGAGCTCTGGAAACACCATATATTTT.

The chain employs TRBV5-1 and TRBJ2-7; TRBD2 agrees at 11 bases. CDR3 length: 15 amino acids. The trim removed 0 bases at V and 3 bases at J, leaving 2 bases unmatched. Germline values: CDR1 SGHRS, CDR2 YFSETQ. This CDR3 is CASSLDTSGGYEQYF. The CDR3 coding sequence is TGCGCCAGCAGCTTGGATACTAGCGGGGGCTACGAGCAGTACTTC.